The 31 T cell receptor beta chains below were found in one sample sequenced in a study of blood T cell repertoires in COVID-19. The repertoire was sequenced with immunoSEQ multiplex PCR; TCRdb's copy has only in-frame clones and lacks some. The repertoire has 250,000 or so clones, 80% to 90% of them found once; the top ten carry around 0.87%. The sequenced sample consisted of PBMCs or T cells enriched from blood (not recorded which). The receptors shown here come from a man between 50 and 59 years old who had been exposed to COVID-19.

This clone is a singleton in its sample. Additional DNA sequences in this sample encode the identical CDR3. The chain combines TRBV18 with TRBJ2-7, with 7 bases identical to TRBD1. Germline CDR1 is KGHSH and CDR2 is LQKENI. There are 12 residues in the CDR3. The ends lost 3 bases at V and 5 bases at J; junction bases unmatched: 1. In nucleotides, the CDR3 is TGTGCCAGCTCACCTACAGGGGACGAGCAGTACTTC. It is translated as CASSPTGDEQYF.

In this sample, this clone turned up once. The chain uses TRBV6-5 and TRBJ2-1, with 7 bases fitting TRBD2. J lost 7 bases, V lost 5 bases, and 8 bases had no gene match. Germline loops: CDR1 MNHEY, CDR2 SVGAGI. The CDR3 is made up of 14 amino acids. The CDR3 DNA sequence: TGTGCCAGCAGTCGGCTAGGCGGGAGAAATGAGCAGTTCTTC. It yields the protein CASSRLGGRNEQFF.

The chain links TRBV5-1 to TRBJ1-6; tentatively, D is TRBD1 (5 bases). CDR1 and CDR2 from the germline V gene are SGHRS and YFSETQ. CDR3 length equals 17 residues. V was pared by 4 bases and J by 7 bases, with 21 bases between. In DNA form, the CDR3 reads TGCGCCAGCAGCGAGGGCCGGGACTCCTCGGGGAATTCACCCCTCCACTTT. Amino acids: CASSEGRDSSGNSPLHF. Together with reference TRBV5-1 and TRBJ1-6, the CDR3 gives the full variable domain: KAGVTQTPRYLIKTRGQQVTLSCSPISGHRSVSWYQQTPGQGLQFLFEYFSETQRNKGNFPGRFSGRQFSNSRSEMNVSTLELGDSALYLCASSEGRDSSGNSPLHFGNGTRLTVT.

The J gene is TRBJ1-1, the V gene TRBV18, with a weak D call TRBD1 (5 bases). This CDR3 region has 16 residues. The ends were cut back, 3 bases at V and 3 bases at J, with 17 bases in the middle. Per the germline V gene, CDR1 is KGHSH and CDR2 is LQKENI. The chain's CDR3 is CASSPSGGNRDTEAFF. In DNA form, the CDR3 reads TGTGCCAGCTCACCCTCGGGGGGTAATAGGGACACTGAAGCTTTCTTT.

The chain joins TRBV9 to TRBJ2-3, with 7 positions matching TRBD2. V shed 0 bases, J shed 4 bases, and the junction held 5 bases outside the gene matches. The CDR3 has 15 residues. Germline lookup yields CDR1 SGDLS and CDR2 YYNGEE. CDR3 residues: CASSVGGAGADTQYF. DNA for the CDR3: TGTGCCAGCAGCGTAGGTGGCGCGGGGGCAGATACGCAGTATTTT. Based on the CDR3 plus reference TRBV9 and TRBJ2-3, the full variable domain is DSGVTQTPKHLITATGQRVTLRCSPRSGDLSVYWYQQSLDQGLQFLIQYYNGEERAKGNILERFSAQQFPDLHSELNLSSLELGDSALYFCASSVGGAGADTQYFGPGTRLTVL.

V gene TRBV29-1 combines with J gene TRBJ2-5, with 10 bases aligning to TRBD2. The ends lost 4 bases at V and 5 bases at J; junction bases unmatched: 10. CDR3 length equals 15 residues. Germline loops: CDR1 SQVTM, CDR2 ANQGSEA. The CDR3 nucleotides read TGCAGCGTTGCCCTGGCTAGCGGGAGTTATGAGACCCAGTACTTC. Residues: CSVALASGSYETQYF.

The genes are TRBV13 and TRBJ1-4; possible D gene TRBD1, 5 bases. Germline CDR1 PRHDT, CDR2 FYEKMQ (reference sequence). There are 14 residues in the CDR3. V gave up 3 bases and J gave up 4 bases, with 9 bases separating them. Here the CDR3 reads CASSFGQGNEKLFF. CDR3 nucleotide sequence: TGTGCCAGCAGCTTTGGGCAGGGTAATGAAAAACTGTTTTTT.

The chain couples TRBV30 to TRBJ1-6; D remains ambiguous. Deletions cut 0 bases from V and 8 bases from J, with 11 bases between. In germline, CDR1 is GTSNPN, CDR2 SVGIG (reference sequence). The CDR3 has 14 residues. The CDR3 protein is CAWSVRVRDSPLHF. CDR3 coding DNA: TGTGCCTGGAGTGTACGGGTACGGGATTCACCCCTCCACTTT.

CDR3 nucleotide sequence: TGTGCCAGCAGTTACTCGAGGCAGTCTGTTAATGGCTACACCTTC. Translated: CASSYSRQSVNGYTF. The chain has TRBV6-5 and TRBJ1-2; D is undetermined. Deletions cut 0 bases from V and 6 bases from J, with 14 bases between. Germline V gives CDR1 MNHEY, CDR2 SVGAGI. CDR3 length: 15 amino acids.

The count of this clone is one. The rearrangement joins TRBV5-1 to TRBJ2-2; tentatively, D is TRBD2 (6 bases). V was cut by 4 bases and J by 0 bases, with 7 bases left in between. The CDR3 has 14 amino acids. CDR1 is SGHRS, CDR2 YFSETQ, per germline. The CDR3 loop is CASSRTTNTGELFF. The CDR3 DNA reads TGCGCCAGCAGCAGGACTACGAACACCGGGGAGCTGTTTTTT.

This chain joins TRBV5-4 and TRBJ1-6, with D tentatively TRBD1 (5 bases). Germline values: CDR1 SGHNT, CDR2 YYREEE (reference sequence). Trimming took 2 bases from V and 6 from J, leaving 9 bases between them. This CDR3 spans 14 amino acids. The CDR3 DNA sequence: TGTGCCAGCAGCTTTGCCGGGGGTAATTCACCCCTCCACTTT. Translating gives CASSFAGGNSPLHF.

The chain carries TRBV2 and TRBJ1-1, with a tentative D call TRBD1 (6 bases). Per the germline V gene, CDR1 is SNHLY and CDR2 is FYNNEI. The CDR3 covers 13 residues. Trimming took 7 bases from V and 6 from J, leaving 15 bases between them. This CDR3 reads CASTGSRGSEAFF. CDR3 nucleotide sequence: TGTGCCAGCACTGGGTCCAGGGGCTCTGAAGCTTTCTTT.

CDR3 in DNA: TGTGCCACCAGCAGAGAGCGTACCGCCTTCTTACACTATGGCTACACCTTC. It translates to CATSRERTAFLHYGYTF. The V and J genes are TRBV15 and TRBJ1-2; the D is unclear. Germline V gene sequence: CDR1 LNHNV, CDR2 YYDKDF (reference sequence). With 0 bases removed from V and 3 bases from J, the gap between germline ends came to 17 bases. The CDR3 runs 17 residues.

The chain recombines TRBV6-6 with TRBJ1-1; a possible D gene is TRBD1 (6 bases). Looked up from germline, CDR1 is MNHNY and CDR2 is SVGAGI (reference sequence). The CDR3 length is 15 residues. Trimming stripped 0 bases from V and 8 bases from J, with 16 bases between. The CDR3 spells CASSYSVLGGVEAFF. CDR3 DNA sequence: TGTGCCAGCAGTTACTCGGTCTTAGGGGGAGTGGAAGCTTTCTTT.

The chain has TRBV6-1 and TRBJ1-2; 7 positions agree with TRBD1. Germline CDR1 reads MNHNS; CDR2 reads SASEGT. V gave up 1 base and J gave up 8 bases; unmatched junction bases: 7. The CDR3 covers 14 residues. The CDR3 coding sequence is TGTGCCAGCAGTGAAGAACAGGGGAGGAAGGGCTACACCTTC. Translated: CASSEEQGRKGYTF.

This rearrangement joins TRBV28 to TRBJ1-5, with D tentatively TRBD1 (6 bases). In germline, CDR1 is MDHEN, CDR2 SYDVKM. The CDR3 spans 11 residues. Between the trimmed V and J ends, which lost 7 bases and 9 bases, there was a span of 10 bases. This CDR3 reads CASIRGGPQHF. The CDR3 nucleotides read TGTGCCAGCATCAGAGGGGGGCCCCAGCATTTT.

At least ten counts were recorded for this clone. The V call is TRBV27, the J call TRBJ1-5, with a possible D match to TRBD1 (5 bases). Germline V gives CDR1 MNHEY, CDR2 SMNVEV (reference sequence). Trimming cost V 5 bases and J 3 bases, with 11 bases left between them. CDR3 length equals 14 residues. CDR3 DNA: TGTGCCAGCAGTACAAGGGGCCTCAATCAGCCCCAGCATTTT. It codes for CASSTRGLNQPQHF.

This chain joins TRBV5-6 and TRBJ1-6; TRBD1 agrees at 8 bases. Trimming removed 3 bases from V and 6 bases from J; junction bases left unmatched: 5. Germline V gene sequence: CDR1 SGHDT, CDR2 YYEEEE. The CDR3 extends over 15 amino acids. The DNA for the CDR3 is TGTGCCAGCAGCTATCCGACAGGGGTTAATTCACCCCTCCACTTT. Translation gives CASSYPTGVNSPLHF.

The CDR3 DNA is TGTGCCAGCAGTTTATTCGGGACAGGGGGCTTGGATGAAAAACTGTTTTTT. Protein product: CASSLFGTGGLDEKLFF. The V gene is TRBV27, the J gene TRBJ1-4, with 12 nucleotides matching TRBD1. CDR3 size: 17 residues. Losses at the gene ends were 1 base for V and 6 bases for J; bases not matched to a gene: 6. The germline V gene has CDR1 MNHEY and CDR2 SMNVEV (reference sequence).

V usage is TRBV19 and J usage is TRBJ2-1; D is perhaps TRBD2 (5 bases). Deletions cut 5 bases from V and 0 bases from J, with 8 bases between. Per germline, CDR1 LNHDA and CDR2 SQIVND (reference sequence). This CDR3 spans 14 amino acids. The CDR3 sequence: CASSLGSSYNEQFF. The DNA of the CDR3 is TGTGCCAGTAGTCTAGGGAGCTCCTACAATGAGCAGTTCTTC.

This chain links TRBV3-1 (or the pseudogene TRBV3-2) with TRBJ1-2; 9 bases fit TRBD1. The germline V gene encodes CDR1 LGHDT and CDR2 YNNKEL (reference sequence). The CDR3 spans 13 residues. Trimming cost V 6 bases and J 5 bases; bases outside gene matches: 4. In nucleotides, the CDR3 is TGTGCCAGCAGAGGGACAGGGAAGTATGGCTACACCTTC. Amino acids: CASRGTGKYGYTF.

V gene TRBV11-2 combines with J gene TRBJ1-5, with D perhaps matching TRBD1 (5 bases). The CDR3 has 15 residues. Per germline, CDR1 SGHAT and CDR2 FQNNGV. The V gene lost 3 bases and the J gene lost 7 bases, with 16 bases spanning the gap. For the CDR3, the DNA is TGTGCCAGCAGCTTGTTTACAGGTCGTCACCAGCCCCAGCATTTT. It is translated as CASSLFTGRHQPQHF.

The DNA of the CDR3 is TGTGCCAGCAGCGATGCCAGGGACACTGAAGCTTTCTTT. This sequence encodes CASSDARDTEAFF. The chain is built from TRBV7-3 and TRBJ1-1, with D perhaps matching TRBD1 (5 bases). Germline V gives CDR1 SGHTA, CDR2 FQGTGA. Trimming took 5 bases from V and 3 from J, leaving 10 bases between them. The CDR3 is 13 amino acids. The full variable domain, rest sourced from reference TRBV7-3 and TRBJ1-1, is GAGVSQTPSNKVTEKGKYVELRCDPISGHTALYWYRQSLGQGPEFLIYFQGTGAADDSGLPNDRFFAVRPEGSVSTLKIQRTERGDSAVYLCASSDARDTEAFFGQGTRLTVV.

The chain uses TRBV11-2 and TRBJ2-1; the match to TRBD1 covers 8 bases. Germline V gene lookup returns CDR1 SGHAT and CDR2 FQNNGV. The CDR3 covers 15 residues. Losses at the gene ends were 1 base for V and 4 bases for J; bases not matched to a gene: 3. CDR3 sequence: CASSLGTGGYNEQFF. For the CDR3, the DNA is TGTGCCAGCAGCTTAGGTACAGGGGGGTACAATGAGCAGTTCTTC. The full variable domain, its missing parts supplied by reference TRBV11-2 and TRBJ2-1, is EAGVAQSPRYKIIEKRQSVAFWCNPISGHATLYWYQQILGQGPKLLIQFQNNGVVDDSQLPKDRFSAERLKGVDSTLKIQPAKLEDSAVYLCASSLGTGGYNEQFFGPGTRLTVL.

The chain uses TRBV9 and TRBJ1-3; maybe TRBD1 (5 bases). From germline, CDR1 is SGDLS and CDR2 YYNGEE. The CDR3 is 14 amino acids. V lost 3 bases to trimming and J lost 11 bases, with 18 bases between them. CDR3 DNA sequence: TGTGCCAGCAGCGCGGCGCAGGGTGCCGTTGCCATATATTTT. Its translation: CASSAAQGAVAIYF.

The rearrangement uses TRBV23-1 and TRBJ1-3; maybe TRBD1 (6 bases). TRBV23-1 is given ORF status, its function remaining uncertain. The V end was cut by 2 bases, the J end by 4 bases, with 18 bases between. The CDR3 totals 17 residues. CDR3 in amino acids: CASSQPPLGAEGNTIYF. CDR3 nucleotide sequence: TGCGCCAGCAGTCAACCTCCTTTGGGGGCGGAGGGAAACACCATATATTTT.

The genes are TRBV5-1 and TRBJ2-3; 7 positions agree with TRBD1. The CDR3 is 15 residues long. J lost 2 bases, V lost 0 bases, and 3 bases had no gene match. Germline lookup yields CDR1 SGHRS and CDR2 YFSETQ. The CDR3 here is CASSLAGQATDTQYF. CDR3 in DNA: TGCGCCAGCAGCTTGGCCGGACAGGCCACAGATACGCAGTATTTT.

The chain is built from TRBV4-1 and TRBJ1-2, with a possible D match to TRBD1 (5 bases). Germline-derived CDR1 and CDR2 are MGHRA and YSYEKL. V shed 0 bases and J shed 4 bases, with 15 bases lying between them. This CDR3 spans 16 amino acids. The CDR3 nucleotides are TGCGCCAGCAGCCAAGATCGGGGGACGAACCCCTATGGCTACACCTTC. Its protein product is CASSQDRGTNPYGYTF.

For the CDR3, the DNA is TGTGCCAGCAACGGACAGGGGAGCAATCAGCCCCAGCATTTT. Protein product: CASNGQGSNQPQHF. This sequence joins TRBV2 and TRBJ1-5, with 9 bases fitting TRBD1. CDR3 length: 14 amino acids. The trim removed 7 bases at V and 1 base at J, leaving 2 bases unmatched. Germline V gene sequence: CDR1 SNHLY, CDR2 FYNNEI.

The rearrangement uses TRBV5-1 and TRBJ2-3, with 7 bases matching TRBD1. Germline-derived CDR1 and CDR2 are SGHRS and YFSETQ. With V trimmed by 0 bases and J by 2 bases, 6 bases remained unmatched. This CDR3 has 16 amino acids. CDR3 sequence: CASSLGTGAITDTQYF. The DNA of the CDR3 is TGCGCCAGCAGCTTGGGGACAGGAGCCATCACAGATACGCAGTATTTT.

This clone has a handful of counts. This same CDR3 is encoded by further DNA sequences in the sample. CDR3 DNA: TGTGCCAGCAGCCAAATAAACTATGGCTACACCTTC. Its translation: CASSQINYGYTF. The rearrangement joins TRBV14 to TRBJ1-2; no clear D. The CDR3 is 12 amino acids. Trimming shortened V by 2 bases and J by 2 bases, and 3 bases separated the two germline ends. Looked up from germline, CDR1 is SGHDN and CDR2 is FVKESK.